This is a list of T cell receptor beta chains from one sample in a study of shared clonotypes between healthy human individuals. Clones were read by immunoSEQ multiplex PCR, and TCRdb kept only the in-frame ones, dropping some. Seen here are hundreds of thousands of clones, 76% observed once, and the top ten hold 10% to 15%. Sample: PBMCs. These receptors all stem from a woman between 40 and 55 years old in good health. Some clones in this sample may be carry-over from other donors' samples. Each CDR3 is given with its conserved first and last residue. Each record gives: V gene, clone size, D gene, J gene, CDR3 protein, CDR3 DNA. D genes are given only for firm matches. Not every row has a clone size; where given, it reads once, few, many or a size class.

v_call: TRBV7-8
clone_size: -
d_call: -
j_call: TRBJ2-7
cdr3_aa: CASSQGRRGLSYEQYF
cdr3_nt: TGTGCCAGCAGCCAGGGAAGGAGGGGGCTATCCTACGAGCAGTACTTC

v_call: TRBV15
clone_size: -
d_call: -
j_call: TRBJ1-5
cdr3_aa: CATSRDKSGGNQPQHF
cdr3_nt: TGTGCCACCAGCAGAGACAAGTCTGGTGGCAATCAGCCCCAGCATTTT

v_call: TRBV7-9
clone_size: many
d_call: -
j_call: TRBJ2-7
cdr3_aa: CASSTKTVEGYEQYF
cdr3_nt: TGTGCCAGCAGCACCAAGACAGTCGAGGGCTACGAGCAGTACTTC

v_call: TRBV28
clone_size: -
d_call: -
j_call: TRBJ1-3
cdr3_aa: CASRGWQLRNTIYF
cdr3_nt: TGTGCCAGCAGGGGGTGGCAGCTAAGAAACACCATATATTTT

v_call: TRBV7-3
clone_size: -
d_call: -
j_call: TRBJ1-1
cdr3_aa: CASSPVPNTEAFF
cdr3_nt: TGTGCCAGCAGCCCCGTCCCTAACACTGAAGCTTTCTTT

v_call: TRBV9
clone_size: -
d_call: -
j_call: TRBJ2-2
cdr3_aa: CASSVEGGTRPGELFF
cdr3_nt: TGTGCCAGCAGCGTAGAAGGGGGAACGAGGCCCGGGGAGCTGTTTTTT

v_call: TRBV5-4
clone_size: -
d_call: TRBD2
j_call: TRBJ2-5
cdr3_aa: CASSLGGAGDGTQYF
cdr3_nt: TGTGCCAGCAGCTTGGGGGGTGCGGGAGATGGGACCCAGTACTTC

v_call: TRBV7-8
clone_size: once
d_call: TRBD2
j_call: TRBJ2-7
cdr3_aa: CASSSQWTSGRGQYF
cdr3_nt: TGTGCCAGCAGCAGCCAGTGGACTAGCGGGAGAGGGCAGTACTTC

v_call: TRBV29-1
clone_size: -
d_call: -
j_call: TRBJ1-1
cdr3_aa: CSIPRRENTEAFF
cdr3_nt: TGCAGCATCCCTCGGAGGGAGAACACTGAAGCTTTCTTT

v_call: TRBV27
clone_size: -
d_call: TRBD2
j_call: TRBJ2-7
cdr3_aa: CASPLRGTKYSYEQYF
cdr3_nt: TGTGCCAGCCCCCTCCGCGGGACTAAATATTCCTACGAGCAGTACTTC

v_call: TRBV2
clone_size: -
d_call: -
j_call: TRBJ2-6
cdr3_aa: CASSEGGSGANVLTF
cdr3_nt: TGTGCCAGCAGTGAAGGAGGCTCTGGGGCCAACGTCCTGACTTTC

v_call: TRBV5-6
clone_size: -
d_call: TRBD1
j_call: TRBJ2-7
cdr3_aa: CASGTTGGEQYF
cdr3_nt: TGTGCCAGCGGAACGACAGGGGGCGAGCAGTACTTC

v_call: TRBV15
clone_size: -
d_call: -
j_call: TRBJ1-4
cdr3_aa: CATSRDPRYQGKLFF
cdr3_nt: TGTGCCACCAGCAGAGACCCTCGATATCAGGGAAAACTGTTTTTT

v_call: TRBV21-1
clone_size: -
d_call: -
j_call: TRBJ1-1
cdr3_aa: CASGRGRPNTEAFF
cdr3_nt: TGTGCCAGCGGCAGGGGGCGGCCGAACACTGAAGCTTTCTTT

v_call: TRBV6-4
clone_size: once
d_call: -
j_call: TRBJ2-5
cdr3_aa: CASSEGSGAETQYF
cdr3_nt: TGTGCCAGCAGTGAGGGCAGTGGTGCGGAGACCCAGTACTTC

v_call: TRBV5-4
clone_size: -
d_call: -
j_call: TRBJ2-7
cdr3_aa: CASSLDRESSAYEQYF
cdr3_nt: TGTGCCAGCAGCTTGGACAGGGAATCGAGCGCCTACGAGCAGTACTTC

v_call: TRBV11-2
clone_size: -
d_call: -
j_call: TRBJ2-3
cdr3_aa: CASSLDLSDTQYF
cdr3_nt: TGTGCCAGCAGCTTAGATCTGTCAGATACGCAGTATTTT

v_call: TRBV29-1
clone_size: -
d_call: -
j_call: TRBJ2-6
cdr3_aa: CSVEDGGGGRSGANVLTF
cdr3_nt: TGCAGCGTTGAAGACGGAGGAGGCGGGCGCTCTGGGGCCAACGTCCTGACTTTC

v_call: TRBV6-1
clone_size: -
d_call: -
j_call: TRBJ2-3
cdr3_aa: CASAPLPTQYF
cdr3_nt: TGTGCCAGCGCGCCCCTCCCGACGCAGTATTTT

v_call: TRBV19
clone_size: few
d_call: -
j_call: TRBJ1-5
cdr3_aa: CASSKDHSNQPQHF
cdr3_nt: TGTGCCAGTAGTAAGGACCATAGCAATCAGCCCCAGCATTTT

v_call: TRBV9
clone_size: -
d_call: -
j_call: TRBJ2-1
cdr3_aa: CASSVAVSAHNNEQFF
cdr3_nt: TGTGCCAGCAGCGTAGCTGTTAGCGCCCATAACAATGAGCAGTTCTTC

v_call: TRBV30
clone_size: -
d_call: -
j_call: TRBJ1-5
cdr3_aa: CAWSGQSPDGSNQPQHF
cdr3_nt: TGTGCCTGGAGTGGTCAGAGTCCGGACGGTAGCAATCAGCCCCAGCATTTT

v_call: TRBV11-2
clone_size: -
d_call: TRBD1
j_call: TRBJ1-1
cdr3_aa: CASSSRGQQLNTEAFF
cdr3_nt: TGTGCCAGCAGCTCGAGGGGACAGCAACTGAACACTGAAGCTTTCTTT

v_call: TRBV7-9
clone_size: -
d_call: -
j_call: TRBJ2-3
cdr3_aa: CASSLQEVTQYF
cdr3_nt: TGTGCCAGCAGCTTACAAGAGGTAACGCAGTATTTT

v_call: TRBV11-3
clone_size: -
d_call: -
j_call: TRBJ2-1
cdr3_aa: CASSLGQGGGNEQFF
cdr3_nt: TGTGCCAGCAGCTTAGGCCAGGGGGGTGGGAATGAGCAGTTCTTC

v_call: TRBV19
clone_size: few
d_call: TRBD1
j_call: TRBJ1-2
cdr3_aa: CASSRKDRGSPYGYTF
cdr3_nt: TGTGCCAGTAGTCGTAAGGACAGGGGATCTCCATATGGCTACACCTTC

v_call: TRBV18
clone_size: few
d_call: -
j_call: TRBJ1-3
cdr3_aa: CASSPRPGTPSGNTIYF
cdr3_nt: TGTGCCAGCTCACCACGCCCGGGGACACCCTCTGGAAACACCATATATTTT

v_call: TRBV7-9
clone_size: -
d_call: -
j_call: TRBJ2-7
cdr3_aa: CASSLGGPGGTYEQYF
cdr3_nt: TGTGCCAGCAGCCTGGGGGGGCCGGGAGGAACCTACGAGCAGTACTTC

v_call: TRBV18
clone_size: few
d_call: TRBD2
j_call: TRBJ2-7
cdr3_aa: CASSPAGGRIAYEQYF
cdr3_nt: TGTGCCAGCTCACCAGCGGGCGGGAGGATCGCCTACGAGCAGTACTTC